The subject of this entry is one T cell receptor beta chain. The antigen remains unidentified. The sample comes from a study of T cell responses to AZD1222 COVID-19 vaccine. Study findings and constraints: Among those given AZD1222, only five or six were seropositive at baseline. It should be noted that donors were predominantly white British and more often female, and clonal diversity was possibly underestimated. Repertoire sampling happened only post peak T cell response.

Clones were read by immunoSEQ multiplex PCR, and TCRdb kept only the in-frame ones, dropping some. The data hold about 100,000 clones, with 85% to 90% observed a single time. The CDR3 has 14 amino acids. CDR1 and CDR2 from the germline V gene are KGHSH and LQKENI. Trimming left V 4 bases short and J 0 bases short, with 10 bases between. The V and J genes are TRBV18 and TRBJ2-7; D not resolved. The sequences come from peripheral blood, collected on day 0 of AZD1222 vaccination. This receptor was identified in an adult in good health. In DNA form, the CDR3 reads TGTGCCAGCTCACGCGAAACGATCTCCTACGAGCAGTACTTC. Protein: CASSRETISYEQYF. Full variable domain (missing parts from reference TRBV18 and TRBJ2-7): NAGVMQNPRHLVRRRGQEARLRCSPMKGHSHVYWYRQLPEEGLKFMVYLQKENIIDESGMPKERFSAEFPKEGPSILRIQQVVRGDSAAYFCASSRETISYEQYFGPGTRLTVT.